This T cell receptor beta chain appears in the sequencing data of a study of T-cell reconstitution after alpha-beta-depleted transplantation in children. At least ten counts were recorded for this clonotype. TCRbeta library construction was performed incorporating unique molecular identifiers. TCRdb reprocessed the PCR reads with MiXCR, giving one entry per CDR3 protein. The table lists 230,000 or so distinct CDR3 sequences, about 12% of them singletons. This CDR3 is 14 amino acids long. The germline CDR1 and CDR2 sequences are LGHDT and YNNKEL (reference sequence). With 4 bases clipped from V and 3 bases from J, the junction kept 2 bases outside the gene matches.

V is TRBV3-1 and J is TRBJ2-7; 11 positions match TRBD1. The TCR sequence derives from a human donor who donated a stem cell graft to a child with acute lymphoblastic leukemia. The material was PBMCs from the stem cell graft donor, obtained from the stem cell graft. The CDR3 loop reads CASSPDRGHYEQYF. CDR3 in DNA: TGTGCCAGCAGCCCGGACAGGGGGCACTACGAGCAGTACTTC.